Detailed here is one T cell receptor (beta chain). The source of the sample is a study of blood T cell repertoires in COVID-19. Trimming left V 2 bases short and J 1 base short, with 9 bases between. The CDR3 extends over 15 amino acids. The germline gives CDR1 LNHDA, CDR2 SQIVND (reference sequence). In the study's own analysis: Reference gene primer amplification in the assay estimated nucleated cell counts. Sequencing was performed with immunoSEQ multiplex PCR; in TCRdb, only in-frame clones are kept and a portion is missing. The V and J calls and the clone size are those of that table, but D and trimming were determined from the DNA. The table includes fewer than 350,000 clones, 85% detected once.

This sequence was found in a woman aged 30 to 39 who had been exposed to COVID-19. Source material: PBMCs or T cells enriched from blood (not recorded which). V and J are TRBV19 and TRBJ1-5, with unresolved D. CDR3 DNA sequence: TGTGCCAGTAGTATAATCGAGGGAAGCAATCAGCCCCAGCATTTT. It yields the protein CASSIIEGSNQPQHF.